These 24 T cell receptor beta chains came from one sample sequenced in a study of regulatory T cells in long-lasting Graves disease. Library construction for TCR beta used iRepertoire HTBI primers and Arm-PCR of CDR3 regions. TCRdb used MiXCR to reprocess the multiplex PCR reads, holding one entry per CDR3 protein. The sample lists under 250,000 distinct CDR3 sequences, 15% to 20% occurring once. Time point specified: newly diagnosed GD, antithyroid drugs for less than 3 months. Following extraction of RNA from PBMCs, that RNA was used to make the TCR library. The same sample was also studied in work on T cells in Graves' hyperthyroidism and ophthalmopathy.

The specimen comprised peripheral blood mononuclear cells (PBMCs), sampled at new diagnosis, from a patient treated with antithyroid drugs. The receptors come from a young woman with Graves disease.

V is TRBV7-9 and J is TRBJ2-2, with 8 nucleotides matching TRBD1. The junction had 7 bases not matched to a gene; V was cut back by 5 bases and J by 5 bases. Germline lookup yields CDR1 SEHNR and CDR2 FQNEAQ (reference sequence). CDR3 length: 15 amino acids. CDR3 sequence (DNA): TGTGCCAGCAGCCACCAGGGGGCGCTTACCGGGGAGCTGTTTTTT. Protein sequence: CASSHQGALTGELFF. The variable domain in full, completed from reference TRBV7-9 and TRBJ2-2, reads DTGVSQNPRHKITKRGQNVTFRCDPISEHNRLYWYRQTLGQGPEFLTYFQNEAQLEKSRLLSDRFSAERPKGSFSTLEIQRTEQGDSAMYLCASSHQGALTGELFFGEGSRLTVL.

V usage is TRBV2 and J usage is TRBJ2-1, with a weak D call TRBD1 (6 bases). In germline, CDR1 is SNHLY, CDR2 FYNNEI. Trimming removed 1 base at V and 0 bases at J, with 16 bases between. The CDR3 contains 18 residues. This chain's CDR3 is CASSEVLTGPSSYNEQFF. The CDR3 nucleotides are TGTGCCAGCAGTGAAGTCTTAACAGGGCCGAGCTCCTACAATGAGCAGTTCTTC.

The chain carries TRBV28 and TRBJ2-7; 10 bases fit TRBD1. V was clipped by 0 bases and J by 5 bases; unmatched bases: 4. The CDR3 is 15 amino acids. Germline V gene sequence: CDR1 MDHEN, CDR2 SYDVKM. The CDR3 sequence: CASSLWGQGSDEQYF. The CDR3 DNA follows: TGTGCCAGCAGTTTATGGGGACAGGGGTCGGACGAGCAGTACTTC.

Many counts were recorded for this clonotype. The V gene is TRBV15, the J gene TRBJ2-7; D assignment may be TRBD1 or TRBD2 (5 bases each). The V and J ends lost 0 bases and 4 bases respectively, with 13 bases between them. Germline V gene lookup returns CDR1 LNHNV and CDR2 YYDKDF (reference sequence). CDR3 length: 15 amino acids. The CDR3 DNA reads as TGTGCCACCAGCAGAGATTCCCTCGGGGCTTACGAGCAGTACTTC. Translation: CATSRDSLGAYEQYF.

The rearrangement links TRBV30 to TRBJ2-7; D gene unclear. Germline CDR1 GTSNPN, CDR2 SVGIG (reference sequence). This CDR3 has 13 amino acids. Trimming cost V 3 bases and J 2 bases, with 11 bases left between them. The CDR3 protein is CAWRVRATYEQYF. The CDR3 coding sequence is TGTGCCTGGAGGGTCCGGGCCACCTACGAGCAGTACTTC.

This clonotype was observed many times. This chain joins TRBV11-2 and TRBJ1-4, with TRBD1 identical over 9 bases. The trim removed 4 bases at V and 16 bases at J, leaving 4 bases unmatched. Germline assignment: CDR1 SGHAT and CDR2 FQNNGV. The CDR3 has 11 amino acids. The CDR3 reads CASSSGQGRFF. CDR3 nucleotide sequence: TGTGCCAGCAGCTCCGGACAGGGGCGGTTTTTT.

This clonotype was seen ten or more times. This chain connects TRBV11-3 to TRBJ2-2, with D possibly called TRBD1 or TRBD2 (5 bases each). Germline V gene sequence: CDR1 SGHNT, CDR2 YENEEA. The CDR3 runs 15 residues. With 6 bases removed from V and 6 bases from J, the gap between germline ends came to 17 bases. The CDR3 is CASRTLGTHSGELFF. CDR3 bases: TGTGCCAGCAGAACCCTGGGGACGCACTCCGGGGAGCTGTTTTTT. Full variable domain (remainder filled in from reference TRBV11-3 and TRBJ2-2): EAGVVQSPRYKIIEKKQPVAFWCNPISGHNTLYWYLQNLGQGPELLIRYENEEAVDDSQLPKDRFSAERLKGVDSTLKIQPAELGDSAVYLCASRTLGTHSGELFFGEGSRLTVL.

This clonotype occurred many times. The chain carries TRBV6-5 and TRBJ1-1; maybe TRBD1 (5 bases). CDR3 length equals 16 residues. The germline V gene encodes CDR1 MNHEY and CDR2 SVGAGI. V lost 0 bases and J 4 bases, leaving 15 bases between the germline ends. Here the CDR3 reads CASSYSAGRIVTEAFF. In nucleotides, the CDR3 is TGTGCCAGCAGTTACTCGGCAGGGAGGATAGTCACTGAAGCTTTCTTT.

This clonotype was found many times. V is TRBV18 and J is TRBJ2-5, with D possibly being TRBD2 (6 bases). V lost 3 bases and J lost 5, with 13 bases in between. The CDR3 has 14 residues. In germline, CDR1 is KGHSH, CDR2 LQKENI. As DNA, the CDR3 is TGTGCCAGCTCACCGCAGACTAGTGGGGAGACCCAGTACTTC. This codes for CASSPQTSGETQYF.

This clonotype was detected ten times or more. The rearrangement joins TRBV2 to TRBJ1-2; tentative D call: TRBD1 (5 bases). This CDR3 comprises 12 residues. Germline loops: CDR1 SNHLY, CDR2 FYNNEI. Trimming removed 6 bases at V and 8 bases at J, with 13 bases between. CDR3 sequence (DNA): TGTGCCAGCAGGGGGACCGGTGGGGGCTACACCTTC. Protein sequence: CASRGTGGGYTF.

This clonotype showed up many times. The V and J genes are TRBV11-3 and TRBJ2-5; 16 positions match TRBD2. V trimming: 5 bases; J trimming: 5 bases; junction bases outside the gene matches: 5. In germline, CDR1 is SGHNT, CDR2 YENEEA. This CDR3 contains 16 residues. CDR3 in DNA: TGTGCCAGCAGCGAGGGACTAGCGGGGGGGCTTGAGACCCAGTACTTC. Translated: CASSEGLAGGLETQYF.

The chain carries TRBV7-2 and TRBJ2-3; 8 bases match TRBD1. The CDR3 has 14 amino acids. Germline CDR1 SGHTA, CDR2 FQGNSA. J was trimmed by 2 bases and V by 5 bases; bases with no gene match: 3. Here the CDR3 DNA reads TGTGCCAGCAGCCAGACAGGGGCCACAGATACGCAGTATTTT. It codes for CASSQTGATDTQYF.

In its sample, this clonotype was seen many times. CDR3 amino acids: CASSPGTSKETQYF. CDR3 coding DNA: TGTGCCAGCAGCCCCGGGACTAGCAAGGAGACCCAGTACTTC. The chain uses TRBV7-2 and TRBJ2-5; 9 bases agree with TRBD2. Germline assignment: CDR1 SGHTA and CDR2 FQGNSA. The CDR3 spans 14 residues. The junction had 6 bases not matched to a gene; V was cut back by 5 bases and J by 5 bases.

Concerning this clonotype itself: Sequence at one end of the junction differs from germline and may be a read error. The chain links TRBV19 to TRBJ1-5, with D possibly matching TRBD1 (6 bases). Germline V gene data show CDR1 as LNHDA and CDR2 as SQIVND (reference sequence). There are 14 residues in the CDR3. The CDR3 DNA sequence: TGTGCCAGTAGTAACAGGGTTCTCAATCGGCCCCAGCATTTT. The encoded protein is CASSNRVLNRPQHF. Full variable domain (missing parts from reference TRBV19 and TRBJ1-5): DGGITQSPKYLFRKEGQNVTLSCEQNLNHDAMYWYRQDPGQGLRLIYYSQIVNDFQKGDIAEGYSVSREKKESFPLTVTSAQKNPTAFYLCASSNRVLNRPQHFGDGTRLSIL.

This clonotype was counted only a few times. One end of the junction fails to match germline, which may point to a read error. V is TRBV6-6 and J is TRBJ1-1, with no clear D. This CDR3 is 18 amino acids long. Germline CDR1 MNHNY, CDR2 SVGAGI (reference sequence). CDR3 DNA: TGTGCCGGCAGTTACTCGGTCGCAGAATTGCGGATTGGCACTGAAGCTTTCTTT. Its translation: CAGSYSVAELRIGTEAFF.

This clonotype was observed a few times. The rearrangement joins TRBV18 to TRBJ2-1; TRBD1 matches at 10 bases. This CDR3 is built from 15 residues. The germline gives CDR1 KGHSH, CDR2 LQKENI. Unmatched junction bases numbered 2, after V lost 2 bases and J lost 4 bases. CDR3 sequence (DNA): TGTGCCAGCTCACCAGGGACAGGGGTGTACAATGAGCAGTTCTTC. Encoded protein: CASSPGTGVYNEQFF.

The CDR3 here is CALRLAGTGTDTQYF. DNA for the CDR3: TGTGCCTTACGACTAGCGGGTACCGGCACAGATACGCAGTATTTT. The chain joins TRBV30 to TRBJ2-3; 10 bases agree with TRBD2. Germline V gene data show CDR1 as GTSNPN and CDR2 as SVGIG (reference sequence). This CDR3 contains 15 residues. V lost 7 bases to trimming and J lost 1 base; unmatched junction nucleotides: 8.

This chain joins TRBV6-2 or TRBV6-3 and TRBJ2-5; D might be TRBD2 (5 bases). V gave up 5 bases and J gave up 5 bases, with 24 bases separating them. The germline gives CDR1 MNHEY, CDR2 SVGEGT. The CDR3 extends over 17 amino acids. The CDR3 loop is CASSEATKRTLRETQYF. CDR3 DNA: TGTGCCAGCAGTGAAGCAACTAAACGGACTCTCCGGGAGACCCAGTACTTC.

This clonotype was counted at least ten times. The J gene is TRBJ1-2, the V gene TRBV9; D gene uncertain. With 4 bases removed from V and 6 bases from J, the gap between germline ends came to 22 bases. The germline gives CDR1 SGDLS, CDR2 YYNGEE. This CDR3 is 16 amino acids long. CDR3 amino acids: CASSPHLRGVKDGYTF. CDR3 in DNA: TGTGCCAGCAGCCCTCATTTACGGGGAGTCAAAGATGGCTACACCTTC.

This clonotype was observed many times. This chain joins TRBV20-1 and TRBJ2-5, with 12 bases fitting TRBD2. Per the germline V gene, CDR1 is DFQATT and CDR2 is SNEGSKA (reference sequence). The CDR3 totals 16 residues. With 1 base clipped from V and 4 bases from J, the junction kept 7 bases outside the gene matches. In DNA, the CDR3 is TGCAGTGCTAGAGGTCTAGCGGGGGGGCCTCTAGAGACCCAGTACTTC. As protein: CSARGLAGGPLETQYF.

This clonotype was picked up many times. The junction does not match germline at one end; this may be a read error. V gene TRBV6-5 combines with J gene TRBJ1-5; 7 bases fit TRBD1. Looked up from germline, CDR1 is MNHEY and CDR2 is SVGAGI. This CDR3 is built from 15 residues. CDR3 in amino acids: CASTYGDSSNQPQHF. The CDR3 bases are TGTGCCAGCACTTACGGGGACAGTTCAAATCAGCCCCAGCATTTT.

This clonotype was counted at least ten times. This chain links TRBV6-2 or TRBV6-3 with TRBJ1-3; TRBD1 matches 9 bases. V lost 4 bases and J lost 7; bases outside the gene matches: 2. Germline loops: CDR1 MNHEY, CDR2 SVGEGT. This CDR3 spans 13 amino acids. The CDR3 protein is CASSSGTGNTIYF. The CDR3 coding sequence is TGTGCCAGCAGTTCGGGGACAGGGAACACCATATATTTT.

DNA of the CDR3: TGTGCCAGCAGTTACGGGCCCAGGGGGCGAACTTTCTTT. This sequence encodes CASSYGPRGRTFF. The rearrangement uses TRBV6-5 and TRBJ1-1, with 8 bases fitting TRBD1. Unmatched junction bases numbered 8, after V lost 2 bases and J lost 12 bases. CDR3 length: 13 amino acids. Germline V lookup: CDR1 MNHEY, CDR2 SVGAGI.

This clonotype was observed at least ten times. CDR3 sequence: CASSLNQGPVRNSPLHF. CDR3 DNA sequence: TGTGCCAGCAGCCTCAACCAGGGTCCTGTGCGGAATTCACCCCTCCACTTT. This chain links TRBV7-9 with TRBJ1-6; a possible D gene is TRBD1 (5 bases). This CDR3 contains 17 residues. Trimming shortened V by 5 bases and J by 7 bases, and 21 bases separated the two germline ends. Germline CDR1 SEHNR, CDR2 FQNEAQ (reference sequence).